The sequence of this T cell receptor (beta chain) was determined in a study of early T cells in non-severe SARS-CoV-2 infection. Study results and caveats: CD4 and private specificities were missed by VDJdb matching, which favored anti-spike CD8 responses.

V was clipped by 6 bases and J by 0 bases, with 13 bases between them. CDR3 length: 15 residues. Each CDR3 protein gets one entry after TCRdb re-called the 5' RACE reads with MiXCR. The sample lists over 20,000 distinct CDR3 sequences, 5% seen once, with 4% to 5.5% in the top ten. Points on this clonotype: What it binds is not known.

The receptor was isolated from an adult who was a healthcare worker with PCR-confirmed SARS-CoV-2 infection or an uninfected control (not recorded which). This sequence joins TRBV12-3 or TRBV12-4 and TRBJ2-3; no firm D call. Material for sequencing was whole blood. The CDR3 region has the DNA TGTGCCAGCAGCCTCTCCGGCACTAGCACAGATACGCAGTATTTT. This sequence encodes CASSLSGTSTDTQYF.